This record covers a single T cell receptor beta chain. These data are taken from a study of blood T cell repertoires in COVID-19. Study-wide background: The samples span acute and convalescent COVID-19 from the United States, Italy and Spain. The analysed material was cDNA or gDNA that came from T cells, B-cell-depleted T cells, or PBMCs.

The CDR3 is 13 residues long. Trimming took 0 bases from V and 7 from J, leaving 7 bases between them. Germline lookup yields CDR1 MNHNY and CDR2 SVGAGI (reference sequence). Per the original methods: Reference gene primer amplification gave estimated nucleated cell counts. The protocol was immunoSEQ multiplex PCR, while the TCRdb copy is restricted to in-frame clones and leaves out a portion. V, J and clone size were drawn from that table, and D and trimming were deduced from the DNA. This table holds 70,000 to 95,000 clones, roughly 82% found once. V is TRBV6-6 and J is TRBJ1-5; D ambiguous. The receptor comes from a human donor in a cohort sampled during active COVID-19. The source material was peripheral blood. The CDR3 sequence is CASSYSNGQPQHF. In DNA form, the CDR3 reads TGTGCCAGCAGTTACTCGAATGGCCAGCCCCAGCATTTT.